Listed below are T cell receptor beta chains from one sample, sequenced in a study of cytomegalovirus exposure and HLA in healthy donors. Some clones are missing from TCRdb's copy, which holds only in-frame ones; the method was immunoSEQ multiplex PCR. The sample yields tens of thousands of clones, roughly three quarters seen once. Material for sequencing was PBMCs. The receptors here all came from a man under 40 in good health and CMV-seronegative. CDR3s include the opening cysteine and the closing phenylalanine or tryptophan. A D gene is named only where the DNA matches it firmly. Expanded clones are given a class, and other clones once, few, many or no size at all.

d_gene: -
v_gene: TRBV7-9
j_gene: TRBJ1-4
abundance: -
CDR3aa: CASSHGGGREKLFF
CDR3nt: TGTGCCAGCAGCCACGGGGGGGGGAGGGAAAAACTGTTTTTT

d_gene: TRBD1
v_gene: TRBV27
j_gene: TRBJ1-1
abundance: -
CDR3aa: CASSLGTGTGPIF
CDR3nt: TGTGCCAGCAGTCTCGGAACCGGGACAGGACCAATTTTT

d_gene: TRBD1
v_gene: TRBV4-1
j_gene: TRBJ2-7
abundance: -
CDR3aa: CASSPNRDRGFYEQYF
CDR3nt: TGCGCCAGCAGCCCCAACCGGGACAGGGGGTTCTACGAGCAGTACTTC

d_gene: -
v_gene: TRBV9
j_gene: TRBJ1-4
abundance: -
CDR3aa: CASSVGTANEKLFF
CDR3nt: TGTGCCAGCAGCGTAGGGACAGCTAATGAAAAACTGTTTTTT

d_gene: TRBD1
v_gene: TRBV5-1
j_gene: TRBJ2-7
abundance: -
CDR3aa: CASSLGQGDEQYF
CDR3nt: TGCGCCAGCAGCTTGGGACAGGGAGACGAGCAGTACTTC

d_gene: -
v_gene: TRBV6-5
j_gene: TRBJ1-6
abundance: -
CDR3aa: CASSYPGSPLHF
CDR3nt: TGTGCCAGCAGTTACCCGGGGTCACCCCTCCACTTT

d_gene: -
v_gene: TRBV4-1
j_gene: TRBJ1-5
abundance: -
CDR3aa: CASSQDRGRGQPQHF
CDR3nt: TGCGCCAGCAGCCAAGATCGCGGCCGGGGTCAGCCCCAGCATTTT

d_gene: -
v_gene: TRBV9
j_gene: TRBJ1-1
abundance: -
CDR3aa: CASSGAATSAEAFF
CDR3nt: TGTGCCAGCAGCGGCGCGGCGACCAGCGCTGAAGCTTTCTTT

d_gene: -
v_gene: TRBV7-9
j_gene: TRBJ2-5
abundance: once
CDR3aa: CASSPWTELQETQYF
CDR3nt: TGTGCCAGCAGCCCTTGGACAGAGCTCCAAGAGACCCAGTACTTC

d_gene: -
v_gene: TRBV28
j_gene: TRBJ1-2
abundance: -
CDR3aa: CASSATGYGYTF
CDR3nt: TGTGCCAGCAGTGCTACAGGGTATGGCTACACCTTC

d_gene: -
v_gene: TRBV6-1
j_gene: TRBJ2-6
abundance: -
CDR3aa: CASSLSGSGANVLTF
CDR3nt: TGTGCCAGCAGTCTGTCAGGCTCTGGGGCCAACGTCCTGACTTTC

d_gene: TRBD1
v_gene: TRBV28
j_gene: TRBJ2-7
abundance: -
CDR3aa: CASSSGQGDGWEYF
CDR3nt: TGTGCCAGCAGTTCGGGACAGGGGGATGGATGGGAGTACTTC

d_gene: TRBD2
v_gene: TRBV4-3
j_gene: TRBJ2-1
abundance: once
CDR3aa: CASSQDPGVGTSGGSYNEQFF
CDR3nt: TGCGCCAGCAGCCAAGACCCAGGAGTTGGGACTAGCGGGGGCTCCTACAATGAGCAGTTCTTC

d_gene: -
v_gene: TRBV6-5
j_gene: TRBJ1-1
abundance: -
CDR3aa: CASIPSGRNTEAFF
CDR3nt: TGTGCCAGCATCCCGTCGGGGAGGAACACTGAAGCTTTCTTT

d_gene: -
v_gene: TRBV4-3
j_gene: TRBJ1-1
abundance: -
CDR3aa: CASSQGAGDTEAFF
CDR3nt: TGCGCCAGCAGCCAGGGGGCGGGTGACACTGAAGCTTTCTTT

d_gene: TRBD1
v_gene: TRBV7-9
j_gene: TRBJ1-2
abundance: -
CDR3aa: CASSRTGTGIGYTF
CDR3nt: TGTGCCAGCAGCCGCACCGGGACAGGGATTGGCTACACCTTC

d_gene: TRBD1
v_gene: TRBV29-1
j_gene: TRBJ1-2
abundance: -
CDR3aa: CSVRGQGGYGYTF
CDR3nt: TGCAGCGTTCGGGGACAGGGGGGCTATGGCTACACCTTC

d_gene: TRBD1
v_gene: TRBV6-4
j_gene: TRBJ2-6
abundance: -
CDR3aa: CASSDPTGTGPSGANVLTF
CDR3nt: TGTGCCAGCAGTGACCCGACCGGGACAGGGCCGTCTGGGGCCAACGTCCTGACTTTC

d_gene: -
v_gene: TRBV5-1
j_gene: TRBJ1-1
abundance: -
CDR3aa: CASSLMTVNTEAFF
CDR3nt: TGCGCCAGCAGCTTGATGACAGTGAACACTGAAGCTTTCTTT

d_gene: TRBD1
v_gene: TRBV19
j_gene: TRBJ1-5
abundance: -
CDR3aa: CASSTRDRGRGQPQHF
CDR3nt: TGTGCCAGTAGTACCCGGGACAGGGGACGAGGACAGCCCCAGCATTTT

d_gene: -
v_gene: TRBV6-1
j_gene: TRBJ1-5
abundance: -
CDR3aa: CASSGRNQPQHF
CDR3nt: TGTGCCAGCAGTGGCAGGAATCAGCCCCAGCATTTT

d_gene: TRBD2
v_gene: TRBV2
j_gene: TRBJ2-3
abundance: -
CDR3aa: CATGGRVGDTQYF
CDR3nt: TGTGCCACCGGGGGGAGGGTGGGAGATACGCAGTATTTT

d_gene: -
v_gene: TRBV30
j_gene: TRBJ1-2
abundance: -
CDR3aa: CAWSHREGRYGYTF
CDR3nt: TGTGCCTGGAGTCACAGGGAGGGACGCTATGGCTACACCTTC

d_gene: TRBD1
v_gene: TRBV9
j_gene: TRBJ2-7
abundance: -
CDR3aa: CASSPRQGVTYEQYF
CDR3nt: TGTGCCAGCAGCCCCCGGCAGGGGGTAACCTACGAGCAGTACTTC

d_gene: -
v_gene: TRBV5-6
j_gene: TRBJ1-2
abundance: few
CDR3aa: CASSRQAVSHYGYTF
CDR3nt: TGTGCCAGCAGTCGACAAGCGGTCAGCCACTATGGCTACACCTTC

d_gene: -
v_gene: TRBV14
j_gene: TRBJ2-7
abundance: few
CDR3aa: CASSQSYEQYF
CDR3nt: TGTGCCAGCAGCCAGAGTTACGAGCAGTACTTC

d_gene: -
v_gene: TRBV6-1
j_gene: TRBJ1-2
abundance: -
CDR3aa: CASGHALGYTF
CDR3nt: TGTGCCAGCGGACATGCCCTGGGCTACACCTTC

d_gene: TRBD1
v_gene: TRBV12-5
j_gene: TRBJ2-3
abundance: -
CDR3aa: CASGLVLGTGSSDTQYF
CDR3nt: TGTGCTAGTGGTTTGGTACTCGGGACAGGGTCGTCAGATACGCAGTATTTT

d_gene: TRBD1
v_gene: TRBV5-6
j_gene: TRBJ2-7
abundance: -
CDR3aa: CASSTTGVGYEQYF
CDR3nt: TGTGCCAGCAGCACCACAGGGGTGGGCTACGAGCAGTACTTC

d_gene: TRBD2
v_gene: TRBV19
j_gene: TRBJ2-5
abundance: once
CDR3aa: CASSPSGGGETQYF
CDR3nt: TGTGCCAGTAGCCCTAGCGGGGGCGGAGAGACCCAGTACTTC

d_gene: -
v_gene: TRBV18
j_gene: TRBJ1-4
abundance: -
CDR3aa: CASSPTGWDEKLFF
CDR3nt: TGTGCCAGCTCACCAACAGGGTGGGATGAAAAACTGTTTTTT

d_gene: -
v_gene: TRBV29-1
j_gene: TRBJ2-2
abundance: -
CDR3aa: CSALGLGDTGELFF
CDR3nt: TGCAGCGCATTGGGACTGGGAGACACCGGGGAGCTGTTTTTT

d_gene: TRBD2
v_gene: TRBV27
j_gene: TRBJ2-5
abundance: -
CDR3aa: CASSLLAGGPETQYF
CDR3nt: TGTGCCAGCAGTTTACTAGCGGGGGGGCCGGAGACCCAGTACTTC

d_gene: -
v_gene: TRBV29-1
j_gene: TRBJ1-1
abundance: -
CDR3aa: CSVEEQNTEAFF
CDR3nt: TGCAGCGTCGAAGAACAGAACACTGAAGCTTTCTTT

d_gene: -
v_gene: TRBV9
j_gene: TRBJ2-1
abundance: -
CDR3aa: CASSVAQGRHNEQFF
CDR3nt: TGTGCCAGCAGCGTAGCACAGGGGAGGCACAATGAGCAGTTCTTC

d_gene: TRBD2
v_gene: TRBV2
j_gene: TRBJ2-2
abundance: -
CDR3aa: CASRGGLAGTGELFF
CDR3nt: TGTGCCAGCAGAGGCGGACTAGCGGGCACCGGGGAGCTGTTTTTT

d_gene: -
v_gene: TRBV2
j_gene: TRBJ1-5
abundance: -
CDR3aa: CASRERDIGNQPQHF
CDR3nt: TGTGCCAGCAGAGAAAGGGACATCGGCAATCAGCCCCAGCATTTT